Listed below are T cell receptor beta chains from one sample, sequenced in a study of response to subunit inactivated influenza vaccine. TCRdb processed the RT-PCR reads anew with MiXCR; each CDR3 protein has one entry. The sample lists under 850,000 distinct CDR3 sequences, roughly 18% occurring once. The sample here was PBMCs from blood, taken 4 to 6 days after vaccination. These receptors originate from a man aged 50-60 years who received an inactivated influenza vaccine. The CDR3 runs from the conserved cysteine through the conserved F or W. Fields, in order: D gene, V gene, clone size, J gene, CDR3 protein, CDR3 DNA. The D gene is left open where the match is weak. A clone size is listed for some rows: how often the clone was seen (once, few, many), or a class if it is expanded.

TRBD2	TRBV24-1	few	TRBJ2-1	CATSDTTSGRAGEQFF	TGTGCCACCAGTGATACAACTAGCGGGAGGGCCGGTGAGCAGTTCTTC
.	TRBV5-1	few	TRBJ1-2	CASRQRGGYGYTF	TGCGCCAGCCGACAGCGAGGGGGCTATGGCTACACCTTC
.	TRBV2	few	TRBJ1-1	CASSRGIDGEAFF	TGTGCCAGCAGCCGAGGCATCGATGGAGAAGCTTTCTTT
.	TRBV15	.	TRBJ2-2	CATSRDSRQGGTGELFF	TGTGCCACCAGCAGAGACTCCCGACAGGGAGGCACCGGGGAGCTGTTTTTT
TRBD1	TRBV7-9	.	TRBJ2-7	CASSFRDRGPYEQYF	TGTGCCAGCAGTTTCCGGGACAGGGGGCCCTACGAGCAGTACTTC
.	TRBV7-8	.	TRBJ2-7	CASSFKGSYEQYF	TGTGCCAGCAGCTTTAAGGGATCCTACGAGCAGTACTTC
.	TRBV7-9	.	TRBJ2-3	CASSLSDLPDTQYF	TGTGCCAGCAGCTTATCGGATCTCCCGGATACGCAGTATTTT
.	TRBV20-1	many	TRBJ2-3	CSARPPQGNTDTQYF	TGCAGTGCTAGACCACCTCAGGGGAACACAGATACGCAGTATTTT
.	TRBV20-1	few	TRBJ2-6	CSAPNDRANVLTF	TGCAGTGCTCCCAACGACCGGGCCAACGTCCTGACTTTC
TRBD2	TRBV20-1	few	TRBJ2-2	CSASPPRGVEGGELFF	TGCAGTGCTAGCCCGCCCCGGGGGGTGGAAGGCGGGGAGCTGTTTTTT
TRBD1	TRBV28	.	TRBJ1-1	CASSRHTGAGNTEAFF	TGTGCCAGCAGCCGCCACACAGGGGCGGGGAACACTGAAGCTTTCTTT
.	TRBV7-2	few	TRBJ2-7	CASSLDAGQPFYEQYF	TGTGCCAGCAGCTTAGACGCGGGACAGCCATTCTACGAGCAGTACTTC
.	TRBV3-1	once	TRBJ2-7	CASSRLRGHEQYF	TGTGCCAGCAGCAGACTACGGGGGCACGAGCAGTACTTC
TRBD1	TRBV19	few	TRBJ1-5	CASSISGTVDNQPQHF	TGTGCCAGTAGTATATCTGGGACAGTGGACAATCAGCCCCAGCATTTT
TRBD1	TRBV12-3/TRBV12-4	few	TRBJ2-7	CASSWTGYGEQYF	TGTGCCAGCAGTTGGACAGGGTACGGCGAGCAGTACTTC
TRBD2	TRBV29-1	many	TRBJ2-1	CSCLREGPGEQFF	TGCAGCTGCCTGCGGGAGGGCCCCGGTGAGCAGTTCTTC
TRBD1	TRBV5-4	.	TRBJ1-6	CASSLWTGSSYDSPLHF	TGTGCCAGCAGCTTGTGGACAGGGAGCTCCTATGATTCACCCCTCCACTTT
TRBD1	TRBV6-1	.	TRBJ1-1	CASRPTNRGRFLAEAFF	TGTGCCAGCAGGCCCACGAACAGGGGGCGTTTTTTGGCTGAAGCTTTCTTT
.	TRBV7-8	few	TRBJ2-2	CASSFLQGSELFF	TGTGCCAGCAGCTTCCTACAGGGATCGGAGCTGTTTTTT
TRBD1	TRBV20-1	many	TRBJ2-7	CSARSGQGRYEQYF	TGCAGTGCTAGATCGGGACAGGGACGCTACGAGCAGTACTTC
TRBD1	TRBV7-3	.	TRBJ2-2	CASSFGDRDHGELFF	TGTGCCAGCAGCTTTGGGGACAGGGATCACGGGGAGCTGTTTTTT
.	TRBV2	.	TRBJ2-7	CASRDQGTYEQYF	TGTGCCAGCAGGGATCAGGGGACCTACGAGCAGTACTTC
TRBD1	TRBV7-9	.	TRBJ2-5	CASSRTWRDRETQYF	TGTGCCAGCAGCCGAACGTGGCGGGACAGGGAGACCCAGTACTTC
TRBD1	TRBV20-1	few	TRBJ2-7	CSPRGSYEQYF	TGCAGTCCCAGGGGGAGCTACGAGCAGTACTTC
TRBD1	TRBV7-9	.	TRBJ2-1	CASSPPGTGTYNEQFF	TGTGCCAGCAGCCCGCCCGGGACAGGGACCTACAATGAGCAGTTCTTC
.	TRBV27	.	TRBJ1-1	CASSLLPQEAEAFF	TGTGCCAGCAGTTTATTACCCCAAGAGGCTGAAGCTTTCTTT
TRBD2	TRBV4-2	few	TRBJ2-5	CASRQEELAGTETQYF	TGTGCCAGCAGACAAGAGGAACTAGCGGGAACAGAGACCCAGTACTTC
.	TRBV20-1	.	TRBJ1-5	CSAGLQGSGNQPQHF	TGCAGTGCTGGACTACAGGGCTCTGGCAATCAGCCCCAGCATTTT
.	TRBV9	.	TRBJ1-4	CASSVVGNPDNEKLFF	TGTGCCAGCAGCGTAGTGGGAAACCCGGATAATGAAAAACTGTTTTTT